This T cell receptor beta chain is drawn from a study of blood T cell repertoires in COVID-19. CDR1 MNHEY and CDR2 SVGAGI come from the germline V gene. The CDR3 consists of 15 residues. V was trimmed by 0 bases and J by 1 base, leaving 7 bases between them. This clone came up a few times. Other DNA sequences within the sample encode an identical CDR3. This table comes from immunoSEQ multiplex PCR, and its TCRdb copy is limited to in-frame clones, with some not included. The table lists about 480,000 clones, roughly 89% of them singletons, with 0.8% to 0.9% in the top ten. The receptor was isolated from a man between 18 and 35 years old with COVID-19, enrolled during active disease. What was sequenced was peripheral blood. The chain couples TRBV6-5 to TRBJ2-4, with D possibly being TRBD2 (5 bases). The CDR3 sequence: CASSYSRGAKNIQYF. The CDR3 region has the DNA TGTGCCAGCAGTTACTCGAGAGGGGCCAAAAACATTCAGTACTTC.